The clone carrying this T cell receptor (beta chain) occurred once. The antigen is unknown. The data stem from a study of T cell repertoires in aging, cancer and after chemotherapy. Study in general: Glioblastoma patients receiving temozolomide-based therapy gave paired samples before and after chemotherapy.

Study results and limitations: In each cancer cohort, median generation probability increased across chemotherapy, suggesting thymic output rebounded. Untreated cancer patients had significantly lower blood TCR diversity than age-matched healthy donors. Loss of evenness, beyond lost richness, contributed to age-related TCR diversity decline in cancer patients.

Rearranged V-D-J TRB sequences were amplified with a mixed TRB-A/B primer pool. TCRdb re-called the multiplex PCR reads with MiXCR, one entry per CDR3 protein. The sample contains thousands of distinct CDR3 sequences, roughly 25% of which appear only once. Peripheral blood genomic DNA, not sorted cells or RNA, was the template. The sequenced sample was blood. The sequence was collected from a human donor with a solid tumor.

In DNA form, the CDR3 reads TGCAGCGTTGAGGGTCTAGCGAGCACAGATACGCAGTATTTT. It yields the protein CSVEGLASTDTQYF. The rearrangement links TRBV29-1 to TRBJ2-3, with D possibly matching TRBD2 (6 bases). With 3 bases removed from V and 0 bases from J, the gap between germline ends came to 10 bases. Germline lookup yields CDR1 SQVTM and CDR2 ANQGSEA. The CDR3 totals 14 residues.